Below, 28 T cell receptor beta chains from the same sample are listed, as sequenced in a study of vaccination and CD4 T cells after COVID-19 (dated by TCRdb to 2022 to 2024). The library was obtained by PCR. The sample was run on an Illumina iSeq 100. DNA from cultured CD4+ T cells underwent TCR sequencing with the Oncomine TCR Beta short-read assay at the Johns Hopkins FTIC core. TCRdb cleaned the public reads at Q25 with fastp, built clones with MiXCR and kept in-frame beta chains. Rows are unified per CDR3 protein, each entry keeping the most common DNA and genes. The sample table records about 21,000 distinct CDR3 sequences; around half of these occur just once. The top ten clones comprise about 4.9% of the sample. Per the publication, the treatment or condition label means: approximately 9-day PBMC culture with coronavirus spike peptide pools or control peptides (ViraFEST assay). Their specific antigens are unknown.

Material for sequencing was CD4+ T cells from blood, cultured in vitro. These receptors originate from a human donor who had recovered from COVID-19.

This chain uses TRBV19 with TRBJ1-1; a weak D match, TRBD1 (6 bases). Trimming left V 1 base short and J 3 bases short, with 12 bases between. CDR1 and CDR2 from the germline V gene are LNHDA and SQIVND (reference sequence). This CDR3 has 15 amino acids. The CDR3 spells CASSIVGGGHTEAFF. The CDR3, as DNA: TGTGCCAGTAGTATAGTGGGAGGGGGTCACACTGAAGCTTTCTTT.

The CDR3 loop reads CASSLRRQGAPQETQYF. CDR3 nucleotides: TGTGCCAGCAGCCTACGGAGACAGGGGGCCCCCCAAGAGACCCAGTACTTC. The J gene is TRBJ2-5, the V gene TRBV7-2, with 10 bases matching TRBD1. Germline assignment: CDR1 SGHTA and CDR2 FQGNSA. The CDR3 covers 17 residues. The trim removed 5 bases at V and 1 base at J, leaving 10 bases unmatched. The complete variable domain, with remaining parts taken from reference TRBV7-2 and TRBJ2-5, reads GAGVSQSPSNKVTEKGKDVELRCDPISGHTALYWYRQSLGQGLEFLIYFQGNSAPDKSGLPSDRFSAERTGGSVSTLTIQRTQQEDSAVYLCASSLRRQGAPQETQYFGPGTRLLVL.

This clonotype was counted only a few times. This CDR3 reads CASSSGRDRGYGYTF. The DNA for the CDR3 is TGTGCCAGTAGTTCCGGCCGGGACAGGGGCTATGGCTACACCTTC. This chain uses TRBV19 with TRBJ1-2; TRBD1 matches at 10 bases. Per the germline V gene, CDR1 is LNHDA and CDR2 is SQIVND (reference sequence). V trimming: 5 bases; J trimming: 4 bases; junction bases outside the gene matches: 7. This CDR3 has 15 amino acids.

V usage is TRBV21-1 and J usage is TRBJ2-3; TRBD1 is taken as the D call from the table, unchecked against the DNA. TRBV21-1 is deemed a pseudogene. The CDR3 covers 17 residues. This CDR3 reads CASRPIHTLGTTDTQYF. In DNA, the CDR3 is TGTGCCAGCAGGCCCATTCATACCCTGGGCACCACAGATACGCAGTATTTT.

With respect to this clonotype: At one end, the junction sequence differs from germline, possibly due to a read error. The chain is built from TRBV4-3 and TRBJ1-6; D unclear. This CDR3 comprises 13 residues. Germline V gene sequence: CDR1 LGHNA, CDR2 YSLEER. Written as DNA, the CDR3 is TGCGCCAGCAGCCAAGGATCGGATTCATCCCTCCACTTT. It is translated as CASSQGSDSSLHF.

V usage is TRBV18 and J usage is TRBJ2-7; 7 bases fit TRBD1. The CDR3 consists of 14 residues. V shed 4 bases and J 2 bases; nucleotides not matched to a gene: 5. CDR1 and CDR2 from the germline V gene are KGHSH and LQKENI. This CDR3 reads CASSRGTVAYEQYF. In nucleotides, the CDR3 is TGTGCCAGCTCACGGGGGACAGTCGCCTACGAGCAGTACTTC.

The rearrangement joins TRBV27 to TRBJ2-3; a weak D match, TRBD2 (5 bases). Trimming took off 3 bases at V and 1 base at J, with 8 bases between the two ends. The germline V gene has CDR1 MNHEY and CDR2 SMNVEV (reference sequence). The CDR3 is 14 residues long. CDR3 in DNA: TGTGCCAGCAGTTTCACCGGGGGCACAGATACGCAGTATTTT. It translates to CASSFTGGTDTQYF.

The CDR3 region is CASSGVPPDRTQYF. The CDR3 nucleotides are TGTGCCAGTAGTGGAGTTCCCCCCGACAGAACCCAGTACTTC. This chain uses TRBV19 with TRBJ2-5; tentatively, D is TRBD1 (5 bases). Germline assignment: CDR1 LNHDA and CDR2 SQIVND (reference sequence). The V end was cut by 5 bases, the J end by 8 bases, with 18 bases between. CDR3 length equals 14 residues. The variable domain in full, completed from reference TRBV19 and TRBJ2-5, reads DGGITQSPKYLFRKEGQNVTLSCEQNLNHDAMYWYRQDPGQGLRLIYYSQIVNDFQKGDIAEGYSVSREKKESFPLTVTSAQKNPTAFYLCASSGVPPDRTQYFGPGTRLLVL.

The chain recombines TRBV6-2 or TRBV6-3 with TRBJ1-1; a weak D match, TRBD1 (6 bases). The germline gives CDR1 MNHEY, CDR2 SVGEGT. V lost 2 bases to trimming and J lost 3 bases, with 10 bases between them. CDR3 length equals 14 residues. Here the CDR3 DNA reads TGTGCCAGCAGTTACAGGGAGGGGGACACTGAAGCTTTCTTT. Amino acids: CASSYREGDTEAFF.

The rearrangement uses TRBV7-3 and TRBJ2-5; TRBD1 aligns across 7 bases. CDR3 size: 13 residues. V shed 5 bases, J shed 3 bases, and the junction held 3 bases outside the gene matches. Germline CDR1 and CDR2: SGHTA and FQGTGA. CDR3 DNA: TGTGCCAGCAGCCTCGACAGGGAAGAGACCCAGTACTTC. Translating gives CASSLDREETQYF.

The CDR3, as DNA: TGTGCCAGCAGTCATGACAACAATCAGCCCCAGCATTTT. This gives the protein CASSHDNNQPQHF. J is TRBJ1-5 and V is TRBV2; no clear D. Germline V CDR1 and CDR2: SNHLY, FYNNEI. This CDR3 is built from 13 residues. V was trimmed by 5 bases and J by 3 bases, leaving 8 bases between them.

This clonotype was counted only a few times. This rearrangement joins TRBV20-1 to TRBJ1-1; perhaps TRBD1 as D (6 bases). V was shortened by 0 bases and J by 9 bases, with 17 bases between the two germline ends. The germline V gene encodes CDR1 DFQATT and CDR2 SNEGSKA (reference sequence). The length of the CDR3 is 14 residues. CDR3 in DNA: TGCAGTGCTAGAGATTTGGGGGGCCCTAACAAAGCTTTCTTT. It yields the protein CSARDLGGPNKAFF.

The rearrangement uses TRBV20-1 and TRBJ2-7; 8 nucleotides align to TRBD2. The J segment lost 0 bases and the V segment lost 6 bases, leaving 7 bases of the junction unmatched. CDR1 is DFQATT, CDR2 SNEGSKA, per germline (reference sequence). There are 14 residues in the CDR3. The CDR3 nucleotides read TGCAGTGCCTTGTCGGGGGGGAGCTCCTACGAGCAGTACTTC. Translating gives CSALSGGSSYEQYF.

The chain employs TRBV6-2 or TRBV6-3 and TRBJ1-6; D gene uncertain. Germline V gene data show CDR1 as MNHEY and CDR2 as SVGEGT. Trimming took off 2 bases at V and 0 bases at J, with 8 bases between the two ends. CDR3 size: 16 residues. The CDR3: CASSYGSSSYNSPLHF. Here the CDR3 DNA reads TGTGCCAGCAGTTACGGATCGAGCTCCTATAATTCACCCCTCCACTTT.

CDR3 in amino acids: CATSRVGPSYGYTF. CDR3 DNA: TGTGCCACCAGCAGAGTGGGGCCTTCCTATGGCTACACCTTC. The chain uses TRBV15 and TRBJ1-2, with D perhaps TRBD1 (5 bases). Trimming removed 1 base at V and 4 bases at J, with 10 bases between. Germline-derived CDR1 and CDR2 are LNHNV and YYDKDF (reference sequence). The CDR3 runs 14 residues.

V usage is TRBV7-2 and J usage is TRBJ2-2; no reliable D call. V lost 1 base and J 0 bases, leaving 3 bases between the germline ends. The CDR3 contains 14 residues. The germline V gene has CDR1 SGHTA and CDR2 FQGNSA. CDR3 sequence: CASSLVSNTGELFF. The CDR3 coding sequence is TGTGCCAGCAGCTTAGTTTCGAACACCGGGGAGCTGTTTTTT.

V is TRBV6-1 and J is TRBJ1-6, with D unresolved. This CDR3 spans 16 amino acids. Per the germline V gene, CDR1 is MNHNS and CDR2 is SASEGT. The V end lost 6 bases, the J end lost 1 base, and 13 bases lay between the germline ends. CDR3 loop: CASSPNSPSYNSPLHF. Written as DNA, the CDR3 is TGTGCCAGCAGCCCTAACAGTCCTTCCTATAATTCACCCCTCCACTTT.

In this sample, this clonotype turned up a few times. J is TRBJ2-3 and V is TRBV24-1; TRBD1 is a possible D gene (5 bases). CDR1 is KGHDR and CDR2 is SFDVKD in the germline V gene. Trimming stripped 12 bases from V and 3 bases from J, with 12 bases between. The CDR3 consists of 12 residues. CDR3 nucleotides: TGTGCCTCCGGGTCAGGGACAGATACGCAGTATTTT. Translated, it gives CASGSGTDTQYF.

The V gene is TRBV6-1, the J gene TRBJ2-1, with 7 positions matching TRBD2. J lost 0 bases, V lost 2 bases, and 13 bases had no gene match. The CDR3 runs to 19 residues. Germline lookup yields CDR1 MNHNS and CDR2 SASEGT. For the CDR3, the DNA is TGTGCCAGCAGTGAATTGGGCCCCGACACGGGAGGCTCCTACAATGAGCAGTTCTTC. Amino acids: CASSELGPDTGGSYNEQFF.

The chain links TRBV18 to TRBJ2-3, with D unclear. CDR1 is KGHSH, CDR2 LQKENI, per germline. Trimming took 2 bases from V and 4 from J, leaving 4 bases between them. The CDR3 is 12 residues long. In DNA, the CDR3 is TGTGCCAGCTCACCAGCGGCAGATACGCAGTATTTT. This sequence encodes CASSPAADTQYF.

CDR3 region: CASSIVLGGTEAFF. DNA for the CDR3: TGTGCCAGTAGTATAGTATTGGGGGGCACTGAAGCTTTCTTT. This sequence joins TRBV19 and TRBJ1-1; weak D call: TRBD1 (5 bases). The germline V gene encodes CDR1 LNHDA and CDR2 SQIVND (reference sequence). V lost 1 base, J lost 4 bases, and 10 bases lay in between. This CDR3 has 14 residues.

Of note for this clonotype: One end of the junction does not line up with germline, which may come from a read error. The chain couples TRBV7-9 to TRBJ1-6; TRBD1 matches 7 bases. The CDR3 totals 18 residues. CDR1 is SEHNR, CDR2 FQNEAQ, per germline (reference sequence). The CDR3 DNA is TGTGCCAGCAGCCGCGCCATGGGACAGCCTCACTATAATTCATCCCTCCACTTT. Translated, it gives CASSRAMGQPHYNSSLHF.

The CDR3 sequence: CASSLGLRQGINYGYTF. The CDR3 DNA sequence: TGCGCCAGCAGCTTGGGTCTGAGACAGGGTATCAACTATGGCTACACCTTC. The rearrangement joins TRBV5-1 to TRBJ1-2; 7 bases fit TRBD1. Unmatched junction bases numbered 10, after V lost 0 bases and J lost 2 bases. This CDR3 comprises 17 residues. CDR1 and CDR2 (germline): SGHRS, YFSETQ. The full variable domain, rest sourced from reference TRBV5-1 and TRBJ1-2, is KAGVTQTPRYLIKTRGQQVTLSCSPISGHRSVSWYQQTPGQGLQFLFEYFSETQRNKGNFPGRFSGRQFSNSRSEMNVSTLELGDSALYLCASSLGLRQGINYGYTFGSGTRLTVV.

This clonotype occurred a few times. V is TRBV10-3 and J is TRBJ2-5; the D is unclear. The CDR3 consists of 12 residues. Trimming pared 1 base from V and 5 bases from J, leaving 5 bases between. CDR1 ENHRY and CDR2 SYGVKD come from the germline V gene. The CDR3 DNA is TGTGCCATCAGTGAGTTTGGGGAGACCCAGTACTTC. It encodes CAISEFGETQYF.

This chain connects TRBV12-3 or TRBV12-4 to TRBJ1-2; 9 positions agree with TRBD1. The trim removed 3 bases at V and 8 bases at J, leaving 7 bases unmatched. The CDR3 is made up of 14 amino acids. CDR3 amino acids: CASSLGQGAGGYTF. CDR3 in DNA: TGTGCCAGCAGTTTGGGACAGGGAGCGGGCGGCTACACCTTC.

V is TRBV20-1 and J is TRBJ2-5; D is unclear. This CDR3 contains 14 residues. The germline gives CDR1 DFQATT, CDR2 SNEGSKA (reference sequence). V was clipped by 5 bases and J by 4 bases, with 17 bases between them. The CDR3 loop is CSAPPGVGRETQYF. CDR3 DNA: TGCAGTGCTCCCCCTGGTGTCGGAAGAGAGACCCAGTACTTC.

This clonotype has more than one count but fewer than ten. The rearrangement joins TRBV12-5 to TRBJ1-1; 8 bases align to TRBD1. V lost 5 bases and J lost 4; bases outside the gene matches: 9. Germline V gene data show CDR1 as LGHNT and CDR2 as FRNRAP. The CDR3 is 15 amino acids. CDR3 in amino acids: CASGVRTGSLTEAFF. In nucleotides, the CDR3 is TGTGCTAGTGGTGTGAGGACAGGGAGCCTCACTGAAGCTTTCTTT.

This sequence joins TRBV20-1 and TRBJ2-2; TRBD2 agrees at 10 bases. After removal of 6 bases from V and 1 base from J, the junction contained 17 bases not matched to a gene. In germline, CDR1 is DFQATT, CDR2 SNEGSKA (reference sequence). The CDR3 covers 19 residues. Written as DNA, the CDR3 is TGCAGTGCCAAGAAGAAGGGCACTAGCGGGGTGAAGAACACCGGGGAGCTGTTTTTT. It yields the protein CSAKKKGTSGVKNTGELFF.